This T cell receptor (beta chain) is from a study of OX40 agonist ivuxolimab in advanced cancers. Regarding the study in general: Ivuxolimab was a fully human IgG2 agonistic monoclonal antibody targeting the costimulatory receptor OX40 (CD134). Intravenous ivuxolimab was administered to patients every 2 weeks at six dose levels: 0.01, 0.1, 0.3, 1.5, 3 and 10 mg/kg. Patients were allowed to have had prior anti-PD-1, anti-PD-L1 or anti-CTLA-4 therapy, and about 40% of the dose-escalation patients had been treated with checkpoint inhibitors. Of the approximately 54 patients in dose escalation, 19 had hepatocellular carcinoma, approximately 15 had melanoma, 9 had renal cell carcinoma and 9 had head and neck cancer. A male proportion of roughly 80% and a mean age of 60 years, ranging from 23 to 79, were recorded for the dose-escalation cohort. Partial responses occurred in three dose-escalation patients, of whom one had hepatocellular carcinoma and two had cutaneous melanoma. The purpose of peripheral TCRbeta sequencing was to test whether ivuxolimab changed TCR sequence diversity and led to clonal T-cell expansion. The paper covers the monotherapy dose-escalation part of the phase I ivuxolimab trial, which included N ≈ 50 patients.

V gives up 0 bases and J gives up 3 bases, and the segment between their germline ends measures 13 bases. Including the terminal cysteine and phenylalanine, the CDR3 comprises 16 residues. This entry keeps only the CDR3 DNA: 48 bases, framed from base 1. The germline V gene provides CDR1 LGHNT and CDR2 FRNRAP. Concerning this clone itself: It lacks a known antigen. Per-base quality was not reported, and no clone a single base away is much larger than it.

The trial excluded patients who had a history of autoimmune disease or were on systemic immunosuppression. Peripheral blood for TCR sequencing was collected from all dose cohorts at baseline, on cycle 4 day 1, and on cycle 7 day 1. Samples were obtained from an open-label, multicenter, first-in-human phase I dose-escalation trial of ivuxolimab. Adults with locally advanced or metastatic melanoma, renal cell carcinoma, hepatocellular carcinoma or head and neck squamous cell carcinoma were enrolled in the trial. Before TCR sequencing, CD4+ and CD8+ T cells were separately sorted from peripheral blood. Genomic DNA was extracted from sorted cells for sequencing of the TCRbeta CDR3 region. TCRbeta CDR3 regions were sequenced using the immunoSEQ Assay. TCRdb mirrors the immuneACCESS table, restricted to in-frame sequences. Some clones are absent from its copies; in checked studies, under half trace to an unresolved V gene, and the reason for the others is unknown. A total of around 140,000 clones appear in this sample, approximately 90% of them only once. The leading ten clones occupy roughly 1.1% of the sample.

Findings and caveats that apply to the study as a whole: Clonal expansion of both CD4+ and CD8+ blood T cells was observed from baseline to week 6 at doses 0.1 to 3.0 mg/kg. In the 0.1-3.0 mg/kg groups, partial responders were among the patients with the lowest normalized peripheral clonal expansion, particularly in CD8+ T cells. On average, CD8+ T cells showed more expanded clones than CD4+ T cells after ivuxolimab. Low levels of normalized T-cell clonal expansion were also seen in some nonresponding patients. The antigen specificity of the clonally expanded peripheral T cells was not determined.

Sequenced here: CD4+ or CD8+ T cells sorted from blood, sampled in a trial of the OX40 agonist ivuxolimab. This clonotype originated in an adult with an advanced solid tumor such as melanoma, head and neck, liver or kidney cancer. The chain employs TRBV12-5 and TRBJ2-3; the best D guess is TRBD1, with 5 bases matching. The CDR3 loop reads CASGLVRREGTDTQYF. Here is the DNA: TGTGCTAGTGGTTTGGTACGCAGGGAAGGGACAGATACGCAGTATTTT.